The 12 T cell receptor beta chains reported below all come from one sample, sequenced in a study of post-analysis software for immune sequencing data. Study conclusions and caveats: Controls showed lower frequencies than patients for five or six TRBV segments, and TRBV5-6, TRBV5-1 and TRBV20-1 were among these.

No antigen is known for these receptors. Unique molecular identifiers featured in each of the TCR beta cDNA libraries. TCRdb redid the calling of the PCR reads with MiXCR, one entry per CDR3 protein. The table has a few hundred thousand distinct CDR3 sequences, nearly 45% seen once. The specimen sequenced was blood. Receptor source: a girl aged 5 to 17 with multiple sclerosis.

The rearrangement uses TRBV28 and TRBJ2-7; D call uncertain. The CDR3 consists of 13 residues. From germline, CDR1 is MDHEN and CDR2 SYDVKM. V was clipped by 3 bases and J by 5 bases, with 11 bases between them. The CDR3, as DNA: TGTGCCAGCAGTTTTGGTAGGGAAAACGAGCAGTACTTC. Its translation: CASSFGRENEQYF.

The J gene is TRBJ1-1, the V gene TRBV27; D ambiguous. The CDR3 length is 15 residues. Germline V gene sequence: CDR1 MNHEY, CDR2 SMNVEV (reference sequence). V was trimmed by 6 bases and J by 1 base, leaving 15 bases between them. The CDR3 loop is CASSLRPRGNTEAFF. The CDR3, as DNA: TGTGCCAGCAGCTTGAGACCTCGAGGGAACACTGAAGCTTTCTTT.

A few counts support this clonotype. The V and J genes are TRBV29-1 and TRBJ2-7; no clear D. Germline CDR1 and CDR2: SQVTM and ANQGSEA. This CDR3 comprises 13 residues. V was clipped by 3 bases and J by 0 bases, with 9 bases between them. Written as DNA, the CDR3 is TGCAGCGTTGACGCCCCCTACTCCTACGAGCAGTACTTC. Translating it yields CSVDAPYSYEQYF.

With respect to this clonotype: This may be a read error, as it is one base from a much larger clone. This chain links TRBV7-9 with TRBJ2-3, with unresolved D. Trimming left V 1 base short and J 4 bases short, with 6 bases between. Germline CDR1 is SEHNR and CDR2 is FQNEAQ (reference sequence). The CDR3 is 13 amino acids. This chain's CDR3 is CASSLVSPDTQYF. For the CDR3, the DNA is TGTGCCAGCAGCTTAGTAAGCCCAGATACGCAGTATTTT.

This rearrangement joins TRBV29-1 to TRBJ1-2; no clear D gene. The CDR3 runs to 14 residues. Germline CDR1 is SQVTM and CDR2 is ANQGSEA. Trimming cost V 0 bases and J 4 bases, with 12 bases left between them. CDR3: CSVEDLTLLYGYTF. The DNA of the CDR3 is TGCAGCGTTGAAGACCTTACACTGCTCTATGGCTACACCTTC.

In its sample, this clonotype was seen once. The V gene is TRBV12-3 or TRBV12-4, the J gene TRBJ2-5, with D possibly matching TRBD2 (6 bases). This CDR3 region has 13 residues. The V and J ends lost 4 bases and 5 bases respectively, with 11 bases between them. The CDR3 reads CASSYARGETQYF. The CDR3 nucleotides read TGTGCCAGCAGTTACGCCCGGGGGGAGACCCAGTACTTC.

The chain links TRBV4-1 to TRBJ2-5; 8 bases fit TRBD2. Germline V CDR1 and CDR2: MGHRA, YSYEKL. The junction had 6 bases not matched to a gene; V was cut back by 1 base and J by 11 bases. The CDR3 contains 13 residues. The DNA of the CDR3 is TGCGCCAGCAGCCAAGGGAGGGAGCGGGAGCAGTACTTC. Translating it yields CASSQGREREQYF.

The rearrangement uses TRBV18 and TRBJ1-2, with no clear D. The CDR3 runs to 13 residues. Germline CDR1 KGHSH, CDR2 LQKENI. V gave up 2 bases and J gave up 5 bases, with 9 bases separating them. The CDR3 here is CASSPGSQYGYTF. CDR3 nucleotides: TGTGCCAGCTCACCAGGGAGCCAGTATGGCTACACCTTC.

In its sample, this clonotype was seen a few times. This rearrangement joins TRBV28 to TRBJ1-1, with 8 bases identical to TRBD1. Germline CDR1 is MDHEN and CDR2 is SYDVKM. This CDR3 contains 12 residues. The junction had 6 bases not matched to a gene; V was cut back by 10 bases and J by 5 bases. The DNA for the CDR3 is TGTGCCACACAGGGGGTGCGGACTGAAGCTTTCTTT. Protein sequence: CATQGVRTEAFF.

This chain joins TRBV28 and TRBJ2-4; no definite D call. Germline V lookup: CDR1 MDHEN, CDR2 SYDVKM. V gave up 10 bases and J gave up 5 bases, with 12 bases separating them. CDR3 size: 12 residues. The CDR3 loop is CATTGSQNIQYF. The CDR3 DNA is TGTGCCACCACCGGCAGCCAAAACATTCAGTACTTC.

This clonotype turned up a few times. The CDR3: CASSPPGTSGRDTQYF. The DNA for the CDR3 is TGTGCCAGCAGCCCTCCCGGGACTAGCGGCAGGGATACGCAGTATTTT. J is TRBJ2-3 and V is TRBV7-2; 11 nucleotides line up with TRBD2. V trimming: 5 bases; J trimming: 6 bases; junction bases outside the gene matches: 10. The CDR3 runs to 16 residues. Germline values: CDR1 SGHTA, CDR2 FQGNSA.

This chain links TRBV29-1 with TRBJ2-7, with 13 bases aligning to TRBD2. The CDR3 is 19 residues long. Germline assignment: CDR1 SQVTM and CDR2 ANQGSEA. The V gene end was trimmed by 0 bases and the J gene end by 1 base; junction bases not matched to a gene: 12. The CDR3 region is CSVEDWAGLAGDGSYEQYF. CDR3 DNA sequence: TGCAGCGTTGAAGATTGGGCAGGACTAGCGGGAGATGGGTCCTACGAGCAGTACTTC.